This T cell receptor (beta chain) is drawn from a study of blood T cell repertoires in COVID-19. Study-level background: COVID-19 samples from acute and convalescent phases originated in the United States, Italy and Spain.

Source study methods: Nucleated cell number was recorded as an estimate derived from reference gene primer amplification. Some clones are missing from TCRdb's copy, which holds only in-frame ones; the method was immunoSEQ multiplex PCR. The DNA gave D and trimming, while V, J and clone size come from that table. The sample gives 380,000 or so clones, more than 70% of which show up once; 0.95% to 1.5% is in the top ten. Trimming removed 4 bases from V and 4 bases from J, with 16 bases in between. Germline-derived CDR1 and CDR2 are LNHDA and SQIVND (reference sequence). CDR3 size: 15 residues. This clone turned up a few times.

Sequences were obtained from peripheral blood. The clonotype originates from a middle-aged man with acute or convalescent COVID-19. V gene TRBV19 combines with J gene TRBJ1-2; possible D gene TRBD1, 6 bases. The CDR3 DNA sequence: TGTGCCAGTAGTAAATACCGGGACACTCCCTATGGCTACACCTTC. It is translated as CASSKYRDTPYGYTF.